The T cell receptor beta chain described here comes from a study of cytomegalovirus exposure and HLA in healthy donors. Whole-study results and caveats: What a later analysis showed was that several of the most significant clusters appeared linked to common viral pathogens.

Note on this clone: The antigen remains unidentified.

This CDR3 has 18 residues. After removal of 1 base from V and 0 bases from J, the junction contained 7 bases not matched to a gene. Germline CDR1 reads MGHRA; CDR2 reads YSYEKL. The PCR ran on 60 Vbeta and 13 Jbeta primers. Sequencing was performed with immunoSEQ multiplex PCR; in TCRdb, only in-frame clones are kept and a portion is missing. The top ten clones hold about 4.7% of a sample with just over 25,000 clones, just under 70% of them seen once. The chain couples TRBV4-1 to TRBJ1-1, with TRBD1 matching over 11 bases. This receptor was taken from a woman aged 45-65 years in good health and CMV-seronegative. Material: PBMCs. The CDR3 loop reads CASSQGFRTGGLNTEAFF. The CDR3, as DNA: TGCGCCAGCAGCCAAGGTTTCCGGACAGGGGGCCTGAACACTGAAGCTTTCTTT.